This T cell receptor (beta chain) was captured by sequencing in a study of regulatory T cells in long-lasting Graves disease. The study, taken as a whole, reports: Newly diagnosed disease favored TRBV20-1 and TRBJ2-1 over persistent disease.

In building TCR beta libraries, iRepertoire HTBI primers were used together with Arm-PCR of CDR3 regions. TCRdb re-analysed the multiplex PCR reads in MiXCR, keeping a single row per CDR3 protein. Of under 250,000 distinct CDR3 sequences in the sample, around 21% are singletons; the top ten hold roughly 14%. The time point was: newly diagnosed GD, antithyroid drugs for less than 3 months. PBMC RNA was the source of the TCR library. This clonotype was counted at least ten times. No antigen is known for it. CDR3 length: 15 amino acids. V shed 0 bases and J shed 7 bases, with 15 bases lying between them. In germline, CDR1 is MNHNS, CDR2 SASEGT.

The source was peripheral blood mononuclear cells (PBMCs), collected at new diagnosis, from a patient treated with antithyroid drugs. The clonotype was recovered from a female donor with Graves disease. This chain connects TRBV6-1 to TRBJ2-5; either TRBD1 or TRBD2 may supply D (5 bases each). CDR3 DNA: TGTGCCAGCAGTGAAGCGCTTTTGGGGGTGTGGACCCAGTACTTC. It encodes CASSEALLGVWTQYF.